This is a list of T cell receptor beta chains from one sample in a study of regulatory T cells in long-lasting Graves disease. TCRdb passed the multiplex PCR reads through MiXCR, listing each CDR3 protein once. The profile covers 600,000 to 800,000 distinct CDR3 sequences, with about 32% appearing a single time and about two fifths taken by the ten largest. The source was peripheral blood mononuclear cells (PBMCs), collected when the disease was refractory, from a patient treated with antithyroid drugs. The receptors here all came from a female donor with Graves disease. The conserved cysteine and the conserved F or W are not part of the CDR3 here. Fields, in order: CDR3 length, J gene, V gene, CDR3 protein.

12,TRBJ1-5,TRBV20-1,SARVYYSNQPQH
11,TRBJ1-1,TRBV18,ASQGTVNTEAF
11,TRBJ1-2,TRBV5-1,ASKVVGAAGYT
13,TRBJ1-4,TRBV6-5,ASSYSQATNEKLF
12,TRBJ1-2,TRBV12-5,ASGTDRVWDGYT
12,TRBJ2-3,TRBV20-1,SAQDFSRADTQY
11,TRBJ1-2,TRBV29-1,SVREGGDYGYT
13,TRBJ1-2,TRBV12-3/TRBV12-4,ASSLWAGPEDGYT
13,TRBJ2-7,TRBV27,ASSHRLAVTYEQY
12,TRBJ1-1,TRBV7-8,ASSLGPGRAEAF
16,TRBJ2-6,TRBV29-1,SVDGTSGSLSGANVLT
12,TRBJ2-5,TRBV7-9,ASSSTPVGETQY
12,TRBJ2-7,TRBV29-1,SVGQGAYSYEQY
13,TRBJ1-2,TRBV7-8,ASSLVQGGSYGYT
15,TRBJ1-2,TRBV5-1,ASSLRELGGQSYGYT
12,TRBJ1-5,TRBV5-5,ASSLLSANQPQH
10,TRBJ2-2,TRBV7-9,ASSSFGGELF
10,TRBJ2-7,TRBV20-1,SARRDRYEQY
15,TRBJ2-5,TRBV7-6,ASSLLARGPIQETQY
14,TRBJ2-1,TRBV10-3,AISGRSGREYNEQF
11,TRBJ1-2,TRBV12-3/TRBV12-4,ASTYRDNYGYT
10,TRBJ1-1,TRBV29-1,SVEGDGRETF
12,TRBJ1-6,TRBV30,AWTARKANSPLH
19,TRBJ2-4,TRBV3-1,ASSLTAGTSGRAEAKNIQY
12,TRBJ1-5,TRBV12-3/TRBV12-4,ASSAFSRAQPQH
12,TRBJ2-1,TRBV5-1,ASSLGRRDNEQF
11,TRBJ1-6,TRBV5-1,ASSFQGGSPLH
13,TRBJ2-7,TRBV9,ASSVTPSGEYEQY
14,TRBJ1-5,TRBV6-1,ASRLGTRGANQPQH
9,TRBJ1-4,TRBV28,ASTLGIVVF
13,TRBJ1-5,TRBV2,ASSGPLNSNQPQH
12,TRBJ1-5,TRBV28,ATRQEYSNQPQH
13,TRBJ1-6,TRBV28,ASSKWTRGASPLH
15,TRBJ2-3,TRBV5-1,ASSLGSGRGSTDTQY
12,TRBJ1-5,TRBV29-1,SVEYGSGDQPQH
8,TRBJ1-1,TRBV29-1,SVGQEVAF
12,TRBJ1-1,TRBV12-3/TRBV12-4,ASSLYQMNTEAF
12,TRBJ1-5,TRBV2,ASSEGASNQPQH
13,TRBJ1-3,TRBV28,ASSSGGGTGNTIY
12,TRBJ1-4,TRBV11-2,ASSLTSRSEKLF
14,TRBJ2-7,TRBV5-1,ASSSGGTDRNYEQY
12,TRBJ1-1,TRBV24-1,ATSDTGGAAEAF
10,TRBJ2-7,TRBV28,ASSYTSIGQY
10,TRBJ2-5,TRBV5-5,ASSNRGETQY
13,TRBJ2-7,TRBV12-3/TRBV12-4,ASSFVGQGAYEQY
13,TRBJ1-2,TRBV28,ATARGSRGFYGYT
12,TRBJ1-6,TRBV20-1,SASRGTGYSPLH
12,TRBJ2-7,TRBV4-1,ASSQVAETYEQY
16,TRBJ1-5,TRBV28,ASSSLLGGGTGNQPQH
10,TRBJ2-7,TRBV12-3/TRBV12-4,ASRYRGYEQY
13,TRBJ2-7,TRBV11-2,ASSLGEDRGLEQY
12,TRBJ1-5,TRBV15,ATSRVGGNQPQH
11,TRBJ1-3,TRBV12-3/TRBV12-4,ASSLQLGNTIY